One sample yielded the 25 T cell receptor beta chains listed below, sequenced in a study of identical twins listed by TCRdb under 2016. The library was built by means of 5' RACE. Sequencing used an Illumina HiSeq 2000. TCRdb reprocessed the public reads (quality trimming at Q25 with fastp, clone calling with MiXCR) and kept in-frame beta chains. Records with the same CDR3 protein are collapsed into one entry carrying the most frequent genes and DNA. In all, the sample holds 200,000 to 250,000 distinct CDR3 sequences, and roughly 13% of those were seen once. 4% to 5% of the sample comes from the top ten. These same data were also listed under a study on yellow fever vaccine responses in identical twins.

The specimen sequenced was memory (CD45RO+) T cells sorted from blood. This specimen's cell subset or site label, interpreted: CD45RO+ enriched T cells. These receptors all stem from a woman under 30 in good health.

This clonotype showed up many times. The chain joins TRBV5-1 to TRBJ2-3, with D tentatively TRBD1 or TRBD2 (5 bases each). The CDR3 is made up of 15 amino acids. Germline loops: CDR1 SGHRS, CDR2 YFSETQ. Trimming took 3 bases from V and 1 from J, leaving 12 bases between them. The CDR3 protein is CASSWGRLGTDTQYF. The CDR3 nucleotides read TGCGCCAGCAGCTGGGGACGGCTCGGCACAGATACGCAGTATTTT. Drawing the rest from reference TRBV5-1 and TRBJ2-3, the complete variable domain is KAGVTQTPRYLIKTRGQQVTLSCSPISGHRSVSWYQQTPGQGLQFLFEYFSETQRNKGNFPGRFSGRQFSNSRSEMNVSTLELGDSALYLCASSWGRLGTDTQYFGPGTRLTVL.

The sample holds a few counts of this clonotype. This chain connects TRBV28 to TRBJ1-1; no clear D gene. Germline CDR1 is MDHEN and CDR2 is SYDVKM. This CDR3 spans 11 amino acids. Trimming took off 1 base at V and 6 bases at J, with 3 bases between the two ends. DNA of the CDR3: TGTGCCAGCAGTTTATTCCCTGAAGCTTTCTTT. Its translation is CASSLFPEAFF.

In this sample, this clonotype turned up a few times. One end of the junction does not line up with germline, which may come from a read error. The chain has TRBV7-7 and TRBJ2-3; TRBD2 agrees at 10 bases. The CDR3 extends over 15 amino acids. The germline CDR1 and CDR2 sequences are SSHAT and FNYEAQ (reference sequence). The CDR3 region has the DNA TGTGCTAGCAGCCCATATAGCGGGGGGTTCGATACGCAGTATTTT. Protein: CASSPYSGGFDTQYF.

In this sample, this clonotype turned up a few times. The rearrangement links TRBV19 to TRBJ2-7, with D possibly being TRBD2 (5 bases). The V and J ends lost 5 bases and 1 base respectively, with 18 bases between them. The germline V gene has CDR1 LNHDA and CDR2 SQIVND (reference sequence). The CDR3 contains 16 residues. The CDR3 region is CASSGVTGKKSYEQYF. In DNA, the CDR3 is TGTGCCAGTAGTGGGGTTACCGGGAAGAAATCCTACGAGCAGTACTTC.

V is TRBV27 and J is TRBJ1-6; D not resolved. The CDR3 consists of 13 residues. The ends were cut back, 3 bases at V and 10 bases at J, with 10 bases in the middle. Germline CDR1 and CDR2: MNHEY and SMNVEV (reference sequence). The CDR3 sequence: CASSFIRISPLHF. CDR3 sequence (DNA): TGTGCCAGCAGTTTTATCCGTATCTCACCCCTCCACTTT.

This chain joins TRBV20-1 and TRBJ1-2; no firm D call. Germline V gene sequence: CDR1 DFQATT, CDR2 SNEGSKA (reference sequence). V was clipped by 0 bases and J by 4 bases, with 9 bases between them. The CDR3 covers 13 residues. The CDR3 loop reads CSARDPSGYGYTF. CDR3 nucleotide sequence: TGCAGTGCTAGAGATCCCAGTGGCTATGGCTACACCTTC.

This clonotype was counted a few times. CDR3 nucleotides: TGCGCCAGCAGCCCGGGGAGAGGAACAGGGGGTGGGTACGAGCAGTACTTC. As protein: CASSPGRGTGGGYEQYF. The rearrangement joins TRBV5-1 to TRBJ2-7, with 8 bases that match TRBD1. The CDR3 consists of 17 residues. The junction had 16 bases not matched to a gene; V was cut back by 4 bases and J by 4 bases. Germline V CDR1 and CDR2: SGHRS, YFSETQ.

This clonotype was counted only a few times. CDR3 coding DNA: TGCGCCAGCAGCTCAACCGTGGCGGGAGGGCCGGACACCGGGGAGCTGTTTTTT. It encodes CASSSTVAGGPDTGELFF. The V and J genes are TRBV5-1 and TRBJ2-2; 9 nucleotides match TRBD2. Per germline, CDR1 SGHRS and CDR2 YFSETQ. The V and J ends lost 3 bases and 3 bases, in that order; junction bases with no gene match: 12. CDR3 length equals 18 residues.

This clonotype was picked up a small number of times. This chain links TRBV29-1 with TRBJ2-6, with D possibly called TRBD1 or TRBD2 (5 bases each). This CDR3 comprises 15 residues. Germline V gives CDR1 SQVTM, CDR2 ANQGSEA. V was pared by 6 bases and J by 0 bases, with 12 bases between. The CDR3 DNA reads as TGCAGCGTCCCGGGACGGAACTCTGGGGCCAACGTCCTGACTTTC. This gives the protein CSVPGRNSGANVLTF.

The chain is built from TRBV5-1 and TRBJ1-1; maybe TRBD1 (5 bases). The CDR3 contains 13 residues. Germline V CDR1 and CDR2: SGHRS, YFSETQ. V gave up 0 bases and J gave up 8 bases, with 11 bases separating them. DNA of the CDR3: TGCGCCAGCAGCTTGGTTACGCAGGGCGAAGCTTTCTTT. It codes for CASSLVTQGEAFF.

The chain employs TRBV16 and TRBJ2-7; TRBD1 matches 9 bases. With V trimmed by 4 bases and J by 2 bases, 6 bases remained unmatched. The CDR3 spans 15 residues. Germline loops: CDR1 KGHSY, CDR2 FQNENV. Here the CDR3 DNA reads TGTGCCAGCAGCCCTAACTGGGACAGGGCCTACGAGCAGTACTTC. This gives the protein CASSPNWDRAYEQYF.

This rearrangement joins TRBV28 to TRBJ2-7; no clear D. The germline CDR1 and CDR2 sequences are MDHEN and SYDVKM. This CDR3 is built from 15 residues. V lost 1 base and J lost 4, with 14 bases in between. CDR3 sequence: CASSLLAGWGYEQYF. The CDR3 nucleotides read TGTGCCAGCAGTTTATTAGCAGGATGGGGTTACGAGCAGTACTTC.

The chain recombines TRBV10-3 with TRBJ1-5; D perhaps matches TRBD1 (6 bases). The germline V gene encodes CDR1 ENHRY and CDR2 SYGVKD. This CDR3 has 12 amino acids. V was trimmed by 8 bases and J by 4 bases, leaving 9 bases between them. CDR3 nucleotide sequence: TGTGCCATCGGGGGCACGAATCAGCCCCAGCATTTT. It encodes CAIGGTNQPQHF.

This clonotype was seen ten or more times. The chain carries TRBV29-1 and TRBJ2-7, with D tentatively TRBD1 or TRBD2 (5 bases each). The V end was cut by 0 bases, the J end by 5 bases, with 14 bases between. Germline CDR1 SQVTM, CDR2 ANQGSEA. The length of the CDR3 is 14 residues. CDR3 region: CSVEDTGLLHEQYF. The CDR3 nucleotides read TGCAGCGTTGAAGATACGGGGCTTCTCCACGAGCAGTACTTC.

This clonotype was seen repeatedly, ten times or more. V and J are TRBV12-3 or TRBV12-4 and TRBJ2-5; 9 bases map to TRBD1. The CDR3 loop spans 15 amino acids. The V gene end was trimmed by 6 bases and the J gene end by 1 base; junction bases not matched to a gene: 6. Here the CDR3 reads CASRGQGRPQETQYF. The CDR3 nucleotides are TGTGCCAGCAGAGGACAGGGGCGACCCCAAGAGACCCAGTACTTC.

This chain links TRBV20-1 with TRBJ2-7; TRBD1 matches at 8 bases. CDR3 size: 14 residues. Trimming took 0 bases from V and 7 from J; bases not matched to a gene: 8. The V gene's germline CDR1 is DFQATT and CDR2 SNEGSKA (reference sequence). The CDR3 nucleotides are TGCAGTGCTAGAGATAGGACAGGGTCTCGGGAGCAGTACTTC. Encoded protein: CSARDRTGSREQYF.

This clonotype was seen a few times. This sequence joins TRBV11-2 and TRBJ2-1; D is perhaps TRBD2 (6 bases). Trimming left V 5 bases short and J 0 bases short, with 23 bases between. Germline CDR1 is SGHAT and CDR2 is FQNNGV. The CDR3 covers 19 residues. DNA for the CDR3: TGTGCCAGCAGCGCAGCCGGGGGAGGAATTGCTGACTCCTACAATGAGCAGTTCTTC. This sequence encodes CASSAAGGGIADSYNEQFF.

In this sample, this clonotype turned up many times. The chain carries TRBV12-3 or TRBV12-4 and TRBJ1-3; D gene unclear. The CDR3 is made up of 16 amino acids. Trimming stripped 7 bases from V and 4 bases from J, with 20 bases between. The CDR3 DNA reads as TGTGCCAGCACCCCCACACCTTTAGGTTTGGGAAACACCATATATTTT. Translated: CASTPTPLGLGNTIYF.

This chain joins TRBV27 and TRBJ2-7; TRBD2 matches at 9 bases. With V trimmed by 7 bases and J by 3 bases, 10 bases remained unmatched. The CDR3 runs to 15 residues. The germline V gene encodes CDR1 MNHEY and CDR2 SMNVEV (reference sequence). The CDR3, as DNA: TGTGCCAGCATTTGGGAAGCGGGAGGTATCTACGAGCAGTACTTC. Protein product: CASIWEAGGIYEQYF.

This clonotype was observed many times. The chain recombines TRBV12-3 or TRBV12-4 with TRBJ1-6; 9 positions agree with TRBD1. CDR3 length: 15 residues. V shed 6 bases and J 7 bases; nucleotides not matched to a gene: 7. Here the CDR3 DNA reads TGTGCCAGCAGGGTACAGGGGGCGAGGAATTCACCCCTCCACTTT. It encodes CASRVQGARNSPLHF.

This clonotype was seen a handful of times. This chain connects TRBV5-1 to TRBJ2-1; perhaps D is TRBD1 or TRBD2 (5 bases each). Trimming shortened V by 2 bases and J by 8 bases, and 26 bases separated the two germline ends. This CDR3 comprises 18 residues. Germline values: CDR1 SGHRS, CDR2 YFSETQ. The CDR3 here is CASSLRPAVTGGSYEQFF. The CDR3 nucleotides read TGCGCCAGCAGCTTACGACCAGCGGTTACAGGAGGATCGTATGAGCAGTTCTTC.

At least ten counts were recorded for this clonotype. The chain carries TRBV12-3 or TRBV12-4 and TRBJ2-7; TRBD2 agrees at 7 bases. This CDR3 comprises 15 residues. V lost 3 bases and J lost 4; bases outside the gene matches: 9. The CDR3 loop is CASSFAGREYYEQYF. CDR3 bases: TGTGCCAGCAGTTTCGCCGGGCGGGAGTATTACGAGCAGTACTTC.

V is TRBV30 and J is TRBJ2-7; 8 bases are a match to TRBD1. Germline CDR1 and CDR2: GTSNPN and SVGIG (reference sequence). The length of the CDR3 is 13 residues. J was trimmed by 2 bases and V by 7 bases; bases with no gene match: 7. Written as DNA, the CDR3 is TGTGCCTCTGACCAGGGGGCACCCTACGAGCAGTACTTC. Its translation is CASDQGAPYEQYF. The full variable domain, its missing parts supplied by reference TRBV30 and TRBJ2-7, is SQTIHQWPATLVQPVGSPLSLECTVEGTSNPNLYWYRQAAGRGLQLLFYSVGIGQISSEVPQNLSASRPQDRQFILSSKKLLLSDSGFYLCASDQGAPYEQYFGPGTRLTVT.

A few counts support this clonotype. For the CDR3, the DNA is TGTGCCAGCAGCTTCGACGCAGCGTACTACGAGCAGTACTTC. It is translated as CASSFDAAYYEQYF. V usage is TRBV5-5 and J usage is TRBJ2-7; no reliable D call. Trimming cost V 2 bases and J 3 bases, with 12 bases left between them. CDR1 is SGHKS and CDR2 is YYEKEE in the germline V gene (reference sequence). CDR3 size: 14 residues.

There are a few counts of this clonotype. The chain couples TRBV12-3 or TRBV12-4 to TRBJ2-2; D gene unclear. The length of the CDR3 is 14 residues. V was cut by 6 bases and J by 6 bases, with 14 bases left in between. Here the CDR3 reads CASRPSTVAGELFF. CDR3 bases: TGTGCCAGCAGACCCAGTACAGTGGCCGGGGAGCTGTTTTTT.